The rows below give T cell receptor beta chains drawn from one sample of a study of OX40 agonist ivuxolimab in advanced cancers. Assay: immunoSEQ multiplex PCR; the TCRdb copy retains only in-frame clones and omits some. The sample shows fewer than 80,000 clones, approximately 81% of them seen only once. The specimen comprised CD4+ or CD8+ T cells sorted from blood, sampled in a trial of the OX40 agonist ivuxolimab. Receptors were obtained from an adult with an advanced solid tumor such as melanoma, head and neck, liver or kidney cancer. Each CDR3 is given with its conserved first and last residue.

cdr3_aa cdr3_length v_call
CASSLIAGYEQYF 13 TRBV5-1
CASSPRGGNPRGNEQFF 17 TRBV11-3
CASSEASGAVSYNSPLHF 18 TRBV6-1
CASRGLSYNSPLHF 14 TRBV5-1
CASSIEASGNDGSKNIQYF 19 TRBV19
CASSKTGAGELFF 13 TRBV6-5
CASSSAGTQDETQYF 15 TRBV28
CASSLHQGRNSPLHF 15 TRBV7-2
CASSQETAATNEKLFF 16 TRBV4-1
CSVSNPRQGVYEQYF 15 TRBV29-1
CASSLGGSAANTGELFF 17 TRBV7-6
CASSEGGEQFF 11 TRBV2
CASSPKALAGRILAKNIQYF 20 TRBV9
CAWSVRPGGVYTGELFF 17 TRBV30
CASIAVLGGKEGQYF 15 TRBV2
CAWSVWDSSGAFF 13 TRBV30
CASSLGSRVEDNEQFF 16 TRBV5-1
CASSHDFLSWGRLRNTIYF 19 TRBV23-1
CASSSTGAHYNSPLHF 16 TRBV5-1
CASSLATGSETQYF 14 TRBV7-6
CASRSEVGPAFF 12 TRBV11-3
CASSLEAANGELFF 14 TRBV5-4
CASSPEPFFNTEAFF 15 TRBV4-3
CASSPRTSGATYNEQFF 17 TRBV7-9
CASSVTGVTYEQYF 14 TRBV7-9
CASRPGLSRPQHF 13 TRBV28
CSGGRNTEAFF 11 TRBV29-1
CASRPIGTVYNEQFF 15 TRBV10-2